These 16 T cell receptor beta chains originate from one sample sequenced in a study of cytomegalovirus exposure and HLA in healthy donors. Use of 60 Vbeta and 13 Jbeta primers characterized the PCR. The repertoire was sequenced with immunoSEQ multiplex PCR; TCRdb's copy has only in-frame clones and lacks some. Altogether 100,000 to 120,000 clones are present, approximately 72% being singletons, with the ten largest covering 1% to 1.5%. Specimen: PBMCs. The receptors come from a man aged 30 to 39 in good health and CMV-seronegative.

The chain recombines TRBV25-1 with TRBJ2-1; 10 positions agree with TRBD2. Germline assignment: CDR1 MGHDK and CDR2 SYGVNS. This CDR3 contains 15 residues. V was pared by 3 bases and J by 6 bases, with 5 bases of the junction left unmatched. The CDR3 DNA sequence: TGTGCCAGCAGTGATTGGCTAGCGGGAGTCAATGAGCAGTTCTTC. It specifies CASSDWLAGVNEQFF.

This clone was seen once. V usage is TRBV5-1 and J usage is TRBJ1-4, with D perhaps matching TRBD1 (5 bases). The CDR3 extends over 16 amino acids. In germline, CDR1 is SGHRS, CDR2 YFSETQ. Deletions cut 1 base from V and 6 bases from J, with 16 bases between. The CDR3 reads CASSLRGLGPHEKLFF. The CDR3 DNA follows: TGCGCCAGCAGCTTGCGGGGGTTGGGCCCCCATGAAAAACTGTTTTTT.

The V call is TRBV30, the J call TRBJ2-7, with TRBD2 matching over 8 bases. Germline V lookup: CDR1 GTSNPN, CDR2 SVGIG (reference sequence). V shed 7 bases and J 6 bases; nucleotides not matched to a gene: 14. The CDR3 loop spans 14 amino acids. The CDR3 region is CASGRGGGFGEQYF. CDR3 DNA sequence: TGTGCCTCCGGGAGGGGGGGCGGATTCGGCGAGCAGTACTTC.

The rearrangement joins TRBV7-6 to TRBJ2-7, with 9 bases lining up with TRBD1. Germline CDR1 SGHVS, CDR2 FNYEAQ. The CDR3 has 15 amino acids. V was clipped by 0 bases and J by 6 bases; unmatched bases: 6. CDR3: CASSLAQDRGSEQYF. The CDR3 bases are TGTGCCAGCAGCTTAGCACAGGACAGGGGATCCGAGCAGTACTTC.

This sequence joins TRBV19 and TRBJ1-6; no clear D. V was trimmed by 5 bases and J by 12 bases, leaving 8 bases between them. Germline CDR1 and CDR2: LNHDA and SQIVND (reference sequence). The CDR3 length is 11 residues. In DNA, the CDR3 is TGTGCCAGTAGTGGCCCAGGACCCCTCCACTTT. As protein: CASSGPGPLHF.

The chain carries TRBV10-3 and TRBJ2-3; 11 nucleotides align to TRBD1. The CDR3 extends over 14 amino acids. V lost 10 bases and J lost 2; bases outside the gene matches: 5. Germline V gene lookup returns CDR1 ENHRY and CDR2 SYGVKD. This chain's CDR3 is CANYGQGATDTQYF. The DNA for the CDR3 is TGTGCCAACTATGGACAGGGGGCCACAGATACGCAGTATTTT.

The V and J genes are TRBV5-1 and TRBJ2-3, with 10 bases fitting TRBD2. CDR1 and CDR2 from the germline V gene are SGHRS and YFSETQ. The ends lost 4 bases at V and 5 bases at J; junction bases unmatched: 16. The CDR3 runs 18 residues. CDR3 DNA: TGCGCCAGCAGCATAATCCCCACTAGCGGGGAAAGGGAAGATACGCAGTATTTT. This sequence encodes CASSIIPTSGEREDTQYF.

The rearrangement links TRBV7-9 to TRBJ2-3; TRBD2 matches at 10 bases. V dropped 10 bases and J dropped 3; count of bases not matched to a gene: 7. This CDR3 has 14 residues. The germline V gene has CDR1 SEHNR and CDR2 FQNEAQ (reference sequence). The CDR3 loop reads CAKGASGSTDTQYF. The CDR3 DNA reads as TGTGCCAAGGGCGCTAGCGGGAGTACAGATACGCAGTATTTT. Full variable domain (missing parts from reference TRBV7-9 and TRBJ2-3): DTGVSQNPRHKITKRGQNVTFRCDPISEHNRLYWYRQTLGQGPEFLTYFQNEAQLEKSRLLSDRFSAERPKGSFSTLEIQRTEQGDSAMYLCAKGASGSTDTQYFGPGTRLTVL.

V gene TRBV27 combines with J gene TRBJ1-1, with D uncertain. The germline V and J ends were trimmed by 4 bases and 5 bases, with 11 bases remaining between them. CDR1 and CDR2 (germline): MNHEY, SMNVEV (reference sequence). The CDR3 has 13 amino acids. The CDR3 loop is CASSYGLQTEAFF. The CDR3 DNA is TGTGCCAGCAGTTACGGTTTACAGACTGAAGCTTTCTTT.

The V gene is TRBV5-5, the J gene TRBJ1-5; the match to TRBD1 covers 11 bases. Trimming at V came to 1 base and at J to 6 bases, leaving 9 bases not matched to a gene. This CDR3 comprises 17 residues. Germline V gene sequence: CDR1 SGHKS, CDR2 YYEKEE (reference sequence). CDR3 protein: CASSLSPGQGVSQPQHF. CDR3 bases: TGTGCCAGCAGCTTGTCCCCGGGACAGGGGGTGAGTCAGCCCCAGCATTTT.

This chain joins TRBV13 and TRBJ1-6, with TRBD1 matching 7 bases. Germline trimming cut 7 bases from V and 5 bases from J; bases unmatched to any gene: 8. Per germline, CDR1 PRHDT and CDR2 FYEKMQ (reference sequence). The CDR3 has 15 residues. The CDR3 protein is CASNFRDRDNSPLHF. CDR3 in DNA: TGTGCCAGCAACTTCAGGGACAGAGATAATTCACCCCTCCACTTT.

This clone appeared once. The rearrangement links TRBV5-1 to TRBJ2-2; D gene ambiguous. V gave up 1 base and J gave up 0 bases, with 10 bases separating them. CDR1 and CDR2 (germline): SGHRS, YFSETQ. CDR3 size: 16 residues. The CDR3 coding sequence is TGCGCCAGCAGCTTGAACGTACAGACGAACACCGGGGAGCTGTTTTTT. Its protein product is CASSLNVQTNTGELFF. Combining the CDR3 with reference TRBV5-1 and TRBJ2-2 gives the whole variable domain KAGVTQTPRYLIKTRGQQVTLSCSPISGHRSVSWYQQTPGQGLQFLFEYFSETQRNKGNFPGRFSGRQFSNSRSEMNVSTLELGDSALYLCASSLNVQTNTGELFFGEGSRLTVL.

The chain links TRBV28 to TRBJ1-4; 8 nucleotides line up with TRBD1. The germline CDR1 and CDR2 sequences are MDHEN and SYDVKM. V trimming: 3 bases; J trimming: 4 bases; junction bases outside the gene matches: 1. CDR3 length: 14 amino acids. The CDR3 bases are TGTGCCAGCAGTTTGGACAGGGATAATGAAAAACTGTTTTTT. This codes for CASSLDRDNEKLFF. Full variable domain (rest looked up from reference TRBV28 and TRBJ1-4): DVKVTQSSRYLVKRTGEKVFLECVQDMDHENMFWYRQDPGLGLRLIYFSYDVKMKEKGDIPEGYSVSREKKERFSLILESASTNQTSMYLCASSLDRDNEKLFFGSGTQLSVL.

This clone has only a few counts. V usage is TRBV7-2 and J usage is TRBJ1-2; 11 bases agree with TRBD1. The V and J ends lost 1 base and 4 bases, in that order; junction bases with no gene match: 2. Germline CDR1 and CDR2: SGHTA and FQGNSA. This CDR3 contains 15 residues. The chain's CDR3 is CASSLEGTGGYGYTF. CDR3 DNA sequence: TGTGCCAGCAGCTTAGAAGGGACAGGGGGCTATGGCTACACCTTC.

The chain joins TRBV29-1 to TRBJ1-1; 7 bases align to TRBD1. Trimming cost V 6 bases and J 3 bases; bases outside gene matches: 7. Looked up from germline, CDR1 is SQVTM and CDR2 is ANQGSEA. The CDR3 is 13 amino acids. This CDR3 is CSVAGGKDTEAFF. The DNA for the CDR3 is TGCAGCGTCGCAGGGGGTAAGGACACTGAAGCTTTCTTT.

The chain carries TRBV7-9 and TRBJ2-7; TRBD1 agrees at 8 bases. The CDR3 spans 14 residues. With V trimmed by 0 bases and J by 2 bases, 0 bases remained unmatched. Per the germline V gene, CDR1 is SEHNR and CDR2 is FQNEAQ (reference sequence). The CDR3: CASSLAGQAYEQYF. CDR3 nucleotide sequence: TGTGCCAGCAGCTTAGCGGGACAGGCCTACGAGCAGTACTTC.